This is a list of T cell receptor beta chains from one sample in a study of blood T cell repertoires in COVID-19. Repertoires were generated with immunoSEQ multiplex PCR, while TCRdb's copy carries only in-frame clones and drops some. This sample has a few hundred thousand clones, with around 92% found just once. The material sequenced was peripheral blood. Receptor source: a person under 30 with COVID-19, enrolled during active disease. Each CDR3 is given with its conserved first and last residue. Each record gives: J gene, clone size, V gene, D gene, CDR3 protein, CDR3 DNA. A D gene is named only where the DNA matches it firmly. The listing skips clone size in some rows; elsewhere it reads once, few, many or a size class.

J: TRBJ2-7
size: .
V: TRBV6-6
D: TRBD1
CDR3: CASSYSGQEYEQYF
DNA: TGTGCCAGCAGTTACTCCGGACAGGAGTACGAGCAGTACTTC

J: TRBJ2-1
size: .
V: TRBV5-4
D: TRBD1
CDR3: CASSLRTGFYNEQFF
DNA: TGTGCCAGCAGCTTGCGGACAGGATTCTACAATGAGCAGTTCTTC

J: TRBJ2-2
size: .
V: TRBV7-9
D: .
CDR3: CASYGETGELFF
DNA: TGTGCCAGCTACGGGGAAACCGGGGAGCTGTTTTTT

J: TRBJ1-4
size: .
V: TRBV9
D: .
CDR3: CASSVEGLRNEKLFF
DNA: TGTGCCAGCAGCGTAGAAGGCCTCAGGAATGAAAAACTGTTTTTT

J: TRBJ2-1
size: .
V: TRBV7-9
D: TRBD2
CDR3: CASSDPGTRVDNEQFF
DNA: TGTGCCAGCAGCGACCCCGGGACTAGGGTCGACAATGAGCAGTTCTTC

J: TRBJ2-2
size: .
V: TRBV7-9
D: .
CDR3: CASSLVPENTGELFF
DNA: TGTGCCAGCAGCTTAGTACCAGAAAACACCGGGGAGCTGTTTTTT

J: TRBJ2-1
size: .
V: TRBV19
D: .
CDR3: CASSIGGSSNEQFF
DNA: TGTGCCAGTAGTATAGGAGGGAGCTCGAATGAGCAGTTCTTC

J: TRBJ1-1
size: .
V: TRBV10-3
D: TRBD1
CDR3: CAISGQVGNTEAFF
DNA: TGTGCCATCAGCGGACAGGTCGGGAACACTGAAGCTTTCTTT

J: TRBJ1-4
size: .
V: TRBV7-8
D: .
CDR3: CASSPDSRGFSQKLFF
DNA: TGTGCCAGCAGCCCGGACTCCAGGGGATTCAGTCAAAAACTGTTTTTT

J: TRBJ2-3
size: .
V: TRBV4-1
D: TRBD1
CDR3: CASRRGQGTDTQYF
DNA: TGCGCCAGCAGAAGGGGACAGGGCACAGATACGCAGTATTTT

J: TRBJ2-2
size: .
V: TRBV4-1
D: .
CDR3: CASSQDERRGNTGELFF
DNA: TGCGCCAGCAGCCAAGATGAGAGGAGGGGGAACACCGGGGAGCTGTTTTTT

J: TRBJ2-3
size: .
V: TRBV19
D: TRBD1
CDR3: CATRTGGGDTQYF
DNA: TGTGCCACCCGGACAGGGGGAGGAGATACGCAGTATTTT

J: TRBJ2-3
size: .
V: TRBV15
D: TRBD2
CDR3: CATSRDYPGSGITDTQYF
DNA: TGTGCCACCAGCAGAGATTACCCCGGGAGCGGGATCACAGATACGCAGTATTTT

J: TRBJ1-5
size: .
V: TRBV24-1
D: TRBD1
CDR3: CATSGTGNQPQHF
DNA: TGTGCCACCAGTGGGACAGGGAATCAGCCCCAGCATTTT

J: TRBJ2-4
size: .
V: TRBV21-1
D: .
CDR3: CASGRTSGVNIQYF
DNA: TGTGCCAGCGGAAGGACTAGCGGGGTAAACATTCAGTACTTC

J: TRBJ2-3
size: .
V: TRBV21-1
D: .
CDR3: CARAAGLLKTSTDTQYF
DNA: TGTGCCAGAGCTGCGGGACTCCTAAAAACTAGCACAGATACGCAGTATTTT

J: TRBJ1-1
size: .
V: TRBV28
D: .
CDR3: CASRPGGITEAFF
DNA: TGTGCCAGCAGACCGGGAGGGATAACTGAAGCTTTCTTT

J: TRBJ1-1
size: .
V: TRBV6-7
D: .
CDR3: CASSHLFGQNTEAFF
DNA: TGTGCCAGCAGTCACCTATTCGGACAGAACACTGAAGCTTTCTTT

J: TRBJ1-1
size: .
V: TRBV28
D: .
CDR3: CASSLVVSENTEAFF
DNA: TGTGCCAGCAGTTTGGTTGTATCAGAAAACACTGAAGCTTTCTTT

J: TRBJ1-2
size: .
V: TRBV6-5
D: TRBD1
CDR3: CASSYRQGGFGYTF
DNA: TGTGCCAGCAGTTACCGGCAGGGGGGATTTGGCTACACCTTC

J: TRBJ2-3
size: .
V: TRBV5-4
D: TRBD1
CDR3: CASSLAVSAGGADTQYF
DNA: TGTGCCAGCAGCTTGGCTGTGTCGGCAGGGGGCGCAGATACGCAGTATTTT

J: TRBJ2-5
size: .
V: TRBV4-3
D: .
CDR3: CASSQAHYQETQYF
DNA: TGCGCCAGCAGCCAAGCGCACTATCAAGAGACCCAGTACTTC

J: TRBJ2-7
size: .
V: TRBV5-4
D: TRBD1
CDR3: CASSFRQGLNDEQYF
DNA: TGTGCCAGCAGCTTCCGACAGGGTTTAAACGACGAGCAGTACTTC

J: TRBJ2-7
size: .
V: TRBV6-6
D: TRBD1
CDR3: CASSYFGQGVYEQYF
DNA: TGTGCCAGCAGTTACTTCGGACAGGGCGTGTACGAGCAGTACTTC

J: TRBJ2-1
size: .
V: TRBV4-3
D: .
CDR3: CASSQGNYNSNEQFF
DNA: TGCGCCAGCAGCCAAGGTAACTATAACTCCAATGAGCAGTTCTTC

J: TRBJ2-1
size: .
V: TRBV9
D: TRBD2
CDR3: CASSGSGGHSYNEQFF
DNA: TGTGCCAGCAGCGGAAGCGGGGGCCACTCCTACAATGAGCAGTTCTTC

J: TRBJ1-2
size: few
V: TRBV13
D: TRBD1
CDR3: CASSSEQGAGYGYTF
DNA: TGTGCCAGCAGCTCTGAGCAGGGGGCGGGCTATGGCTACACCTTC

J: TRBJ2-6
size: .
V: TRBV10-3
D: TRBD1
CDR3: CAIRKGQGASGANVLTF
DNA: TGTGCCATCAGGAAAGGACAGGGGGCATCTGGGGCCAACGTCCTGACTTTC

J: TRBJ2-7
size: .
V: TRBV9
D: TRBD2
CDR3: CASSVGLAGTYEQYF
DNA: TGTGCCAGCAGCGTCGGACTAGCGGGGACCTACGAGCAGTACTTC